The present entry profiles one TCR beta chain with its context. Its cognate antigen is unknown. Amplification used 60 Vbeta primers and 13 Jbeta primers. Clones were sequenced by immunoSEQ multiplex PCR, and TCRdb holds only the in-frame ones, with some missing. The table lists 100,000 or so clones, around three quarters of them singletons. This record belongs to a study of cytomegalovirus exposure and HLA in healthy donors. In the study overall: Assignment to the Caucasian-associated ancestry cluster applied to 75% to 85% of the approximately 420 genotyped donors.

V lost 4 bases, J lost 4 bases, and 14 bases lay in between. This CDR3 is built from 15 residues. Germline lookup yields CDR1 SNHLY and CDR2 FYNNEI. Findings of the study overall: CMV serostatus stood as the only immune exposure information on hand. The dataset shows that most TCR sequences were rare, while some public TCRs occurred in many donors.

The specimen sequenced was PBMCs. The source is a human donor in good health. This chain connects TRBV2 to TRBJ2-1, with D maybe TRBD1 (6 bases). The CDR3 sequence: CASSGNRDTYNEQFF. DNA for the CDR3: TGTGCCAGCAGTGGCAACCGGGACACTTACAATGAGCAGTTCTTC.